These T cell receptor beta chains were read from a single sample in a study of sequential checkpoint blockade in melanoma. Repertoires were generated with immunoSEQ multiplex PCR, while TCRdb's copy carries only in-frame clones and drops some. The sample gives approximately 21,000 clones, approximately 72% of which show up once; roughly two fifths is in the top ten. The material sequenced was CD8+ T cells sorted from blood (inferred from file names), taken from a patient given nivolumab and ipilimumab in sequence. Receptor source: a human donor with melanoma. The CDR3 runs from the conserved cysteine through the conserved F or W. D genes are given only for firm matches. Clone sizes are given selectively: once, few, many, or a class where the clone is expanded.

CDR3 DNA | CDR3 protein | D gene | clone size | J gene | V gene
TGCAGCGTTGTAGGTGGTGTGGCTGACTCGAACACTGAAGCTTTCTTT | CSVVGGVADSNTEAFF | . | . | TRBJ1-1 | TRBV29-1
TGCGCCAGCAGTGAGTCGACTCCGGGTCCTGAAGCTTTCTTT | CASSESTPGPEAFF | . | . | TRBJ1-1 | TRBV10-2
TGTGCCAGCAGTTTATTCGCGTTTAGCTCCTACGAGCAGTACTTC | CASSLFAFSSYEQYF | . | . | TRBJ2-7 | TRBV28
TGTGCCAGTAGCGGTCAGGGGGGCAATCAGCCCCAGCATTTT | CASSGQGGNQPQHF | TRBD1 | . | TRBJ1-5 | TRBV19
TGTGCCAGCAGTGAAAATAACTACTCGGAGCAGTACTTC | CASSENNYSEQYF | . | few | TRBJ2-7 | TRBV6-1
TGTGCCAGCAGTTACCGGGGGAATACAATCTACACCTTC | CASSYRGNTIYTF | . | . | TRBJ1-2 | TRBV6-5
TGTGCCAGCAGCTCCCGGGACAGGAGCTCCTACGAGCAGTACTTC | CASSSRDRSSYEQYF | TRBD1 | . | TRBJ2-7 | TRBV7-9
TGCAGCGCCTTCCCCCTTGACAGGGTAAGTTTGGGTGAAGCTTTCTTT | CSAFPLDRVSLGEAFF | TRBD1 | . | TRBJ1-1 | TRBV29-1
TGTGCCAGCGCGCGGGAGGGGGGGGCGGGGGAAAAACTGTTTTTT | CASAREGGAGEKLFF | . | once | TRBJ1-4 | TRBV6-5
TGTGCCAGCACTGTTAACGACAGGGCCTACGAGCAGTACTTC | CASTVNDRAYEQYF | TRBD1 | . | TRBJ2-7 | TRBV7-8
TGTGCCAGCAGCTCACAGGACAGAGCCTACGAGCAGTACTTC | CASSSQDRAYEQYF | . | . | TRBJ2-7 | TRBV5-4
TGTGCCTGGGCCGACAGGGTCCCCGGGGAGCTGTTTTTT | CAWADRVPGELFF | TRBD1 | . | TRBJ2-2 | TRBV30
TGTGCCAGCAGCGTAGATGGGACACTCCTGTTCGACGAGCAGTACTTC | CASSVDGTLLFDEQYF | . | . | TRBJ2-7 | TRBV9
TGCGCCAGCAGCAACTCCGGGACAGGGGAGTACTTC | CASSNSGTGEYF | TRBD1 | . | TRBJ2-7 | TRBV5-1
TGTGCCAGTAGTATAAGGGGCAGGGGGACCTACGAGCAGTACTTC | CASSIRGRGTYEQYF | TRBD1 | . | TRBJ2-7 | TRBV19
TGTGCCAGCAGTCCCGGGCGAGCGGGAGTGTACGAGCAGTACTTC | CASSPGRAGVYEQYF | TRBD2 | once | TRBJ2-7 | TRBV28
TGTGCCAGCAGTTTCCCTTATCAGCCCCAGCATTTT | CASSFPYQPQHF | . | few | TRBJ1-5 | TRBV28
TGTGCCAGCAGTCCCGGGACAGGGGGCTACGAGCAGTACTTC | CASSPGTGGYEQYF | TRBD1 | . | TRBJ2-7 | TRBV27
TGTGCCAGCATGCCGGGATTTCCCTACGAGCAGTACTTC | CASMPGFPYEQYF | . | . | TRBJ2-7 | TRBV28
TGTGCCAGCAGTTACTCGAGGACAGGGGACACTGAAGCTTTCTTT | CASSYSRTGDTEAFF | TRBD1 | . | TRBJ1-1 | TRBV6-5
TGTGCCAGCAGTTCGACAGGGAATAGCAATCAGCCCCAGCATTTT | CASSSTGNSNQPQHF | TRBD1 | . | TRBJ1-5 | TRBV6-5
TGTGCCAGCAGCCCCGGACAGGCCTACGAGCAGTACTTC | CASSPGQAYEQYF | TRBD1 | . | TRBJ2-7 | TRBV9
TGTGCCGCCGGCGGGGATGAGCAGTTCTTC | CAAGGDEQFF | . | few | TRBJ2-1 | TRBV7-9
TGCGCCACCACGGGACATCTTAATGAAAAACTGTTTTTT | CATTGHLNEKLFF | . | . | TRBJ1-4 | TRBV10-2
TGTGCCAGCAGTTTGGGGCCGATCAATCAGCCCCAGCATTTT | CASSLGPINQPQHF | . | . | TRBJ1-5 | TRBV28
TGTGCCAGCCGGGACAGTTTCTTAGCAACTTACGAGCAGTACTTC | CASRDSFLATYEQYF | TRBD1 | . | TRBJ2-7 | TRBV28
TGTGCCAGCAGTTCCGACAGGGCGAGCCAGCCCCAGCATTTT | CASSSDRASQPQHF | TRBD1 | . | TRBJ1-5 | TRBV27
TGTGCCAGCAGCTTGGGACATGTCTACGAGCAGTACTTC | CASSLGHVYEQYF | . | . | TRBJ2-7 | TRBV5-6
TGCGCCAGCAGCCAAGCGAGCGGGGGGGCCAACGAGCAGTACTTC | CASSQASGGANEQYF | TRBD2 | few | TRBJ2-7 | TRBV4-1
TGTGCCAGCAGCGTCGGTAAGGGGGCCGAGCAGTACTTC | CASSVGKGAEQYF | TRBD1 | . | TRBJ2-7 | TRBV7-6
TGTGCCAGCAGCCCGGGACTAGCGGGAGCCTACGAGCAGTACTTC | CASSPGLAGAYEQYF | TRBD2 | . | TRBJ2-7 | TRBV13
TGTGCCAGCAGCTTAGCGGCAGGGTGGAACACTGAAGCTTTCTTT | CASSLAAGWNTEAFF | . | . | TRBJ1-1 | TRBV7-2
TGTGCCAGCAGCGTAGCAGGGACAGGGGCGAGCGAGCAGTACTTC | CASSVAGTGASEQYF | TRBD1 | few | TRBJ2-7 | TRBV9
TGCAGCGTCATACCCTCGACAGACGAAGCTTTCTTT | CSVIPSTDEAFF | . | . | TRBJ1-1 | TRBV29-1
TGTGCCAGCAGCTTAACGACAGGGAGAGAGGATCAGCCCCAGCATTTT | CASSLTTGREDQPQHF | TRBD1 | . | TRBJ1-5 | TRBV7-8
TGTGCCAGCAGCTTGCAAGCCGAGCAGTACTTC | CASSLQAEQYF | . | . | TRBJ2-7 | TRBV11-2
TGTGCCAGCAGCCACTCACAGGGGATGGAGAACACTGAAGCTTTCTTT | CASSHSQGMENTEAFF | TRBD1 | . | TRBJ1-1 | TRBV13
TGTGCCAGCAGCTTTGGACGGACGGACTACAATCAGCCCCAGCATTTT | CASSFGRTDYNQPQHF | . | . | TRBJ1-5 | TRBV5-6
TGTGCCAGCAGCCCCTGGCAGGGGAGCACTGAAGCTTTCTTT | CASSPWQGSTEAFF | . | once | TRBJ1-1 | TRBV11-1
TGTGCCAGCAGCTCCCCCGCAGAACAGGGGGCGCATGGCTACACCTTC | CASSSPAEQGAHGYTF | TRBD1 | few | TRBJ1-2 | TRBV7-9
TGTGCCAGCAGTATCGGGCTAGCGGGGGGTTCCTACGAGCAGTACTTC | CASSIGLAGGSYEQYF | TRBD2 | . | TRBJ2-7 | TRBV28
TGTGCCAGCAGTTACTCGACAGCTGTCGAGCAGTACTTC | CASSYSTAVEQYF | . | few | TRBJ2-7 | TRBV6-6
TGTGCCTGTAGGGACAGTACCACTGAAGCTTTCTTT | CACRDSTTEAFF | TRBD1 | . | TRBJ1-1 | TRBV30
TGTGCCAGCAGCCCGCGAATTCGTGGTGAGCAGTACTTC | CASSPRIRGEQYF | . | once | TRBJ2-7 | TRBV13
TGTGCCAGCAGCTCTAGACAGGGAGGCGATTTCTTT | CASSSRQGGDFF | TRBD1 | . | TRBJ1-1 | TRBV7-8
TGTGCCAGCAGCTTAGAAGCGGGAGGGTACGAGCAGTACTTC | CASSLEAGGYEQYF | TRBD2 | . | TRBJ2-7 | TRBV11-2
TGTGCCGGCGGGACAGGGTTAGGGGCCAACGTCCTGACTTTC | CAGGTGLGANVLTF | TRBD1 | . | TRBJ2-6 | TRBV2
TGCGCCAGCAGCCAAGAGGGGGCGAGGGAGCAGTACTTC | CASSQEGAREQYF | . | . | TRBJ2-7 | TRBV4-1
TGTGCCAGCAGTTCCCTGACAGGGTCCTACGAGCAGTACTTC | CASSSLTGSYEQYF | TRBD1 | . | TRBJ2-7 | TRBV7-6